The clone carrying this T cell receptor beta chain is medium-sized (0.01 to 0.1%) in the sample. The antigen remains unidentified. The mixed lymphocyte reaction cells were held in coculture (37°C) for approximately six days. The data were produced by immunoSEQ multiplex PCR, yet TCRdb's version contains in-frame clones alone and is incomplete. The sample lists 13,000 or so clones, less than 40% occurring once. This record belongs to a study of siplizumab effects on memory and regulatory T cells. Study as a whole: With siplizumab at approximately 1.1 ug/mL or without drug, mixed lymphocyte reactions were set up in pairs.

CDR1 and CDR2 from the germline V gene are PRHDT and FYEKMQ (reference sequence). The V segment lost 8 bases and the J segment 4 bases; nucleotides outside the gene matches: 8. This CDR3 has 14 residues. Study results and caveats: Confirmatory evidence of suppressive function in proliferating siplizumab-culture Tregs was not obtained.

V is TRBV13 and J is TRBJ2-1; 7 bases agree with TRBD1. The sample comprised CFSE-low (dividing) CD8+ T cells sorted from an allogeneic mixed lymphocyte reaction. The clonotype originates from a human donor in good health; the cells came from an allogeneic mixed lymphocyte reaction. DNA for the CDR3: TGTGCCAGCCGACAGGGCCCCTCTTACAATGAGCAGTTCTTC. Encoded protein: CASRQGPSYNEQFF.